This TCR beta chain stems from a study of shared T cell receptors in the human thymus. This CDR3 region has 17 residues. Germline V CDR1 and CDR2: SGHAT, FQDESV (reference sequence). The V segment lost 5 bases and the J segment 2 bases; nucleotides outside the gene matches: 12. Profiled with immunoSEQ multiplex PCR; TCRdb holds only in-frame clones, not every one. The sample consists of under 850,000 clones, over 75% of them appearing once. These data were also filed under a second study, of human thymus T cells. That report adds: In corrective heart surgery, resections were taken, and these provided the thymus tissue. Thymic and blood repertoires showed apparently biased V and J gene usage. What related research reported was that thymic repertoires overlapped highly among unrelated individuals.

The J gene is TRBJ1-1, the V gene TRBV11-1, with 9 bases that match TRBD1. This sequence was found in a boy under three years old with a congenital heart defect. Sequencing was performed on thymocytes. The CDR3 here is CASSNTGGPAGNTEAFF. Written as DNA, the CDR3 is TGTGCCAGCAGCAACACAGGGGGCCCAGCGGGTAACACTGAAGCTTTCTTT. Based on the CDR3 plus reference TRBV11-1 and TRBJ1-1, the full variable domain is EAEVAQSPRYKITEKSQAVAFWCDPISGHATLYWYRQILGQGPELLVQFQDESVVDDSQLPKDRFSAERLKGVDSTLKIQPAELGDSAMYLCASSNTGGPAGNTEAFFGQGTRLTVV.